These 27 T cell receptor beta chains share one sample of origin, sequenced in a study of shared clonotypes between healthy human individuals. The protocol was immunoSEQ multiplex PCR, while the TCRdb copy is restricted to in-frame clones and leaves out a portion. The sample shows about 2.3 million clones, 93% of them seen only once. The sample comprised naive CD4+ T cells from PBMCs. Subset: CD45RA+ positively selected. The receptor source for this set is a young man in good health. Some clones in this sample may be carry-over from other donors' samples.

This clone appeared once. The rearrangement uses TRBV5-4 and TRBJ2-7; D gene unclear. Germline V gene sequence: CDR1 SGHNT, CDR2 YYREEE (reference sequence). The CDR3 is 11 residues long. Trimming pared 4 bases from V and 7 bases from J, leaving 9 bases between. The CDR3 reads CASSHGPEQYF. The CDR3 bases are TGTGCCAGCAGCCATGGACCAGAGCAGTACTTC.

The rearrangement joins TRBV19 to TRBJ1-1; possible D gene TRBD1, 5 bases. CDR1 LNHDA and CDR2 SQIVND come from the germline V gene (reference sequence). The V and J ends lost 5 bases and 4 bases respectively, with 11 bases between them. The CDR3 loop spans 13 amino acids. The CDR3: CASSEWGGTEAFF. The CDR3 DNA reads TGTGCCAGTAGTGAGTGGGGGGGCACTGAAGCTTTCTTT.

The V gene is TRBV27, the J gene TRBJ1-1; D is uncertain. Germline V gives CDR1 MNHEY, CDR2 SMNVEV (reference sequence). CDR3 length: 13 residues. The germline V and J ends were trimmed by 1 base and 0 bases, with 3 bases remaining between them. In DNA form, the CDR3 reads TGTGCCAGCAGTTTATTGGTGAACACTGAAGCTTTCTTT. This translates into CASSLLVNTEAFF.

The chain carries TRBV11-2 and TRBJ2-1; D gene ambiguous. CDR1 is SGHAT, CDR2 FQNNGV, per germline. Trimming left V 2 bases short and J 3 bases short, with 14 bases between. CDR3 size: 16 residues. The CDR3 DNA sequence: TGTGCCAGCAGCTTAATTTGGGTAGCCGACTACAATGAGCAGTTCTTC. Amino acids: CASSLIWVADYNEQFF. Supplemented by reference TRBV11-2 and TRBJ2-1, the full variable domain reads EAGVAQSPRYKIIEKRQSVAFWCNPISGHATLYWYQQILGQGPKLLIQFQNNGVVDDSQLPKDRFSAERLKGVDSTLKIQPAKLEDSAVYLCASSLIWVADYNEQFFGPGTRLTVL.

CDR3 sequence: CASSFGGSTYEQYF. The CDR3 DNA reads as TGTGCCAGCAGCTTCGGGGGGAGCACCTACGAGCAGTACTTC. The chain joins TRBV5-4 to TRBJ2-7, with 7 bases lining up with TRBD2. Trimming at V came to 2 bases and at J to 2 bases, leaving 4 bases not matched to a gene. The CDR3 sequence is 14 residues long. Germline V lookup: CDR1 SGHNT, CDR2 YYREEE (reference sequence).

The chain combines TRBV9 with TRBJ2-2, with D perhaps assigned TRBD1 or TRBD2 (5 bases each). The CDR3 sequence is 14 residues long. Germline V gene data show CDR1 as SGDLS and CDR2 as YYNGEE. V was cut by 3 bases and J by 4 bases, with 10 bases left in between. The CDR3: CASSETGTTGELFF. In DNA, the CDR3 is TGTGCCAGCAGCGAAACCGGGACCACCGGGGAGCTGTTTTTT. Using reference TRBV9 and TRBJ2-2 for the parts outside the CDR3, the full variable domain is DSGVTQTPKHLITATGQRVTLRCSPRSGDLSVYWYQQSLDQGLQFLIQYYNGEERAKGNILERFSAQQFPDLHSELNLSSLELGDSALYFCASSETGTTGELFFGEGSRLTVL.

This chain links TRBV28 with TRBJ2-5; 8 bases are a match to TRBD1. The V and J ends lost 4 bases and 5 bases, in that order; junction bases with no gene match: 9. The CDR3 runs to 15 residues. Germline V CDR1 and CDR2: MDHEN, SYDVKM. The DNA for the CDR3 is TGTGCCAGCAGTTCGAGACCCCGACAGGGGGAGACCCAGTACTTC. The encoded protein is CASSSRPRQGETQYF.

This rearrangement joins TRBV10-3 to TRBJ1-2, with D unclear. The ends were cut back, 3 bases at V and 6 bases at J, with 8 bases in the middle. This CDR3 is 12 amino acids long. Germline lookup yields CDR1 ENHRY and CDR2 SYGVKD. The CDR3 region is CAISEREHGYTF. The CDR3 DNA follows: TGTGCCATCAGTGAAAGGGAGCATGGCTACACCTTC.

The chain combines TRBV18 with TRBJ2-7; D perhaps matches TRBD2 (6 bases). The CDR3 is made up of 18 amino acids. Between the trimmed V and J ends, which lost 1 base and 5 bases, there was a span of 24 bases. CDR1 and CDR2 from the germline V gene are KGHSH and LQKENI. The CDR3: CASSPQHFGGSRRHEQYF. The CDR3 coding sequence is TGTGCCAGCTCACCACAACACTTCGGGGGATCCCGGCGCCACGAGCAGTACTTC.

V is TRBV11-2 and J is TRBJ1-1; possible D gene TRBD1, 6 bases. CDR1 and CDR2 from the germline V gene are SGHAT and FQNNGV. Trimming took 2 bases from V and 0 from J, leaving 10 bases between them. The CDR3 loop spans 15 amino acids. The CDR3 nucleotides are TGTGCCAGCAGCTTATTTGGACAGCTGAACACTGAAGCTTTCTTT. It codes for CASSLFGQLNTEAFF.

The V gene is TRBV11-2, the J gene TRBJ2-2; D may be TRBD2 (6 bases). CDR1 is SGHAT and CDR2 is FQNNGV in the germline V gene. The CDR3 is 15 residues long. V lost 3 bases, J lost 4 bases, and 12 bases lay in between. The CDR3 DNA follows: TGTGCCAGCAGCTTGGGGGAGGCTGGCACCGGGGAGCTGTTTTTT. Protein: CASSLGEAGTGELFF.

This chain connects TRBV6-1 to TRBJ2-3; the D gene is possibly TRBD1 (5 bases). The CDR3 has 17 residues. V lost 4 bases and J lost 2, with 19 bases in between. In germline, CDR1 is MNHNS, CDR2 SASEGT. The CDR3 is CASSALIDRRSTDTQYF. In DNA, the CDR3 is TGTGCCAGCAGTGCCCTCATAGACAGAAGATCCACAGATACGCAGTATTTT.

This chain links TRBV18 with TRBJ2-7, with unresolved D. In germline, CDR1 is KGHSH, CDR2 LQKENI. V lost 1 base, J lost 2 bases, and 9 bases lay in between. CDR3 length equals 14 residues. CDR3 sequence (DNA): TGTGCCAGCTCACCACAGGGTTCAGCCTACGAGCAGTACTTC. This translates into CASSPQGSAYEQYF.

The chain has TRBV19 and TRBJ1-5, with D perhaps matching TRBD1 (5 bases). The CDR3 contains 14 residues. CDR1 and CDR2 (germline): LNHDA, SQIVND (reference sequence). V lost 7 bases and J 1 base, leaving 11 bases between the germline ends. This CDR3 reads CASNMGVSNQPQHF. Written as DNA, the CDR3 is TGTGCCAGTAACATGGGGGTGAGCAATCAGCCCCAGCATTTT.

This rearrangement joins TRBV7-3 to TRBJ1-4; D ambiguous. The germline V and J ends were trimmed by 5 bases and 5 bases, with 15 bases remaining between them. CDR3 length: 15 residues. Germline loops: CDR1 SGHTA, CDR2 FQGTGA. The CDR3 protein is CASSHDGQPNEKLFF. The DNA of the CDR3 is TGTGCCAGCAGCCATGACGGGCAACCAAATGAAAAACTGTTTTTT.

The V call is TRBV5-1, the J call TRBJ1-1; D is ambiguous. The V gene's germline CDR1 is SGHRS and CDR2 YFSETQ. The CDR3 spans 16 residues. V gave up 0 bases and J gave up 0 bases, with 12 bases separating them. DNA for the CDR3: TGCGCCAGCAGCTTGGTGTTCGGGGATATGAACACTGAAGCTTTCTTT. It encodes CASSLVFGDMNTEAFF.

Points on this clone: This CDR3 is also generated by other DNA sequences in the sample. CDR3 amino acids: CASSSRQTNEKLFF. The CDR3 DNA reads as TGTGCCAGCAGCTCAAGACAGACTAATGAAAAACTGTTTTTT. V and J are TRBV7-9 and TRBJ1-4; TRBD1 might be the D (5 bases). The CDR3 spans 14 residues. Germline V gene sequence: CDR1 SEHNR, CDR2 FQNEAQ (reference sequence). V was cut by 4 bases and J by 2 bases, with 8 bases left in between. The full variable domain, its missing parts supplied by reference TRBV7-9 and TRBJ1-4, is DTGVSQNPRHKITKRGQNVTFRCDPISEHNRLYWYRQTLGQGPEFLTYFQNEAQLEKSRLLSDRFSAERPKGSFSTLEIQRTEQGDSAMYLCASSSRQTNEKLFFGSGTQLSVL.

The rearrangement uses TRBV5-1 and TRBJ1-1; D is perhaps TRBD1 (6 bases). Trimming took off 4 bases at V and 1 base at J, with 20 bases between the two ends. In germline, CDR1 is SGHRS, CDR2 YFSETQ. The CDR3 loop spans 17 amino acids. The CDR3 spells CASSPELGGGTNTEAFF. The CDR3 DNA follows: TGCGCCAGCAGCCCAGAGTTAGGGGGAGGAACGAACACTGAAGCTTTCTTT.

The rearrangement joins TRBV27 to TRBJ2-1; D is possibly TRBD1 or TRBD2 (5 bases each). Germline V CDR1 and CDR2: MNHEY, SMNVEV (reference sequence). This CDR3 region has 14 residues. V was shortened by 2 bases and J by 7 bases, with 12 bases between the two germline ends. CDR3 coding DNA: TGTGCCAGCAGTTTACTTGGGACGGGTAATGAGCAGTTCTTC. This codes for CASSLLGTGNEQFF.

The chain uses TRBV2 and TRBJ2-7; 8 positions match TRBD2. Germline CDR1 is SNHLY and CDR2 is FYNNEI. This CDR3 contains 14 residues. Trimming cost V 6 bases and J 4 bases; bases outside gene matches: 8. CDR3 sequence reads: CASSPGLGLYEQYF. CDR3 sequence (DNA): TGTGCCAGCAGCCCGGGACTAGGCCTTTACGAGCAGTACTTC.

The chain employs TRBV7-3 and TRBJ2-3, with 7 bases fitting TRBD2. Trimming at V came to 3 bases and at J to 0 bases, leaving 6 bases not matched to a gene. The CDR3 loop spans 16 amino acids. In germline, CDR1 is SGHTA, CDR2 FQGTGA. The CDR3 region has the DNA TGTGCCAGCAGCTTGGCCGGGGGGAAAAGCACAGATACGCAGTATTTT. This encodes CASSLAGGKSTDTQYF.

The chain is built from TRBV15 and TRBJ2-7; a possible D gene is TRBD1 (6 bases). The germline CDR1 and CDR2 sequences are LNHNV and YYDKDF (reference sequence). This CDR3 is 14 amino acids long. The V end was cut by 5 bases, the J end by 3 bases, with 14 bases between. The CDR3 nucleotides read TGTGCCACCAGCCAAGGGGGACCCCACTACGAGCAGTACTTC. Translated, it gives CATSQGGPHYEQYF.

The V call is TRBV11-1, the J call TRBJ2-7, with D perhaps assigned TRBD1 or TRBD2 (5 bases each). This CDR3 has 14 amino acids. V lost 3 bases to trimming and J lost 2 bases, with 11 bases between them. Germline loops: CDR1 SGHAT, CDR2 FQDESV (reference sequence). The CDR3 DNA reads as TGTGCCAGCAGCTTTCCGGGACGGACCTACGAGCAGTACTTC. Its protein is CASSFPGRTYEQYF.

In DNA form, the CDR3 reads TGTGCCAGCGGTCCTTTAGGCGCATCCTACAATGAGCAGTTCTTC. Translation: CASGPLGASYNEQFF. The V gene is TRBV27, the J gene TRBJ2-1, with unresolved D. Trimming took 8 bases from V and 1 from J, leaving 15 bases between them. CDR3 size: 15 residues. Germline assignment: CDR1 MNHEY and CDR2 SMNVEV (reference sequence).

The chain carries TRBV7-2 and TRBJ1-2; D remains ambiguous. The CDR3 length is 14 residues. CDR1 is SGHTA, CDR2 FQGNSA, per germline. The germline V and J ends were trimmed by 1 base and 5 bases, with 11 bases remaining between them. The chain's CDR3 is CASSLDMTDYGYTF. For the CDR3, the DNA is TGTGCCAGCAGCTTAGATATGACGGATTATGGCTACACCTTC.

The chain couples TRBV9 to TRBJ2-5; D may match TRBD1 or TRBD2 (5 bases each). Germline loops: CDR1 SGDLS, CDR2 YYNGEE. With 6 bases removed from V and 6 bases from J, the gap between germline ends came to 18 bases. This CDR3 spans 14 amino acids. The CDR3 region is CASTPGTWAQTQYF. The CDR3 DNA sequence: TGTGCCAGCACCCCAGGGACCTGGGCACAGACCCAGTACTTC.

This clone was seen just once. The chain joins TRBV6-5 to TRBJ2-7; no clear D gene. This CDR3 spans 14 amino acids. Trimming pared 0 bases from V and 3 bases from J, leaving 9 bases between. Per germline, CDR1 MNHEY and CDR2 SVGAGI. The CDR3 loop reads CASSYSRLGYEQYF. The CDR3, as DNA: TGTGCCAGCAGTTACTCGAGGCTGGGCTACGAGCAGTACTTC.